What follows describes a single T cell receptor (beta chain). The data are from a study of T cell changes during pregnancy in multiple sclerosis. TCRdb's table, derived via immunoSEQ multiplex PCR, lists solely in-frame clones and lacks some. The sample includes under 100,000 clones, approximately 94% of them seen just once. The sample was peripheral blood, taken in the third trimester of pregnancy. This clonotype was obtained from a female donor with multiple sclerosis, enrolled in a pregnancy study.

In DNA, the CDR3 is TGTGCCAGCTCACCAACGCAGGGGATTCAGCCCCAGCATTTT. Its protein product is CASSPTQGIQPQHF. This chain connects TRBV18 to TRBJ1-5, with D maybe TRBD1 (6 bases). This CDR3 has 14 amino acids. Germline-derived CDR1 and CDR2 are KGHSH and LQKENI. The ends were cut back, 2 bases at V and 6 bases at J, with 11 bases in the middle.